This is a list of T cell receptor beta chains from one sample in a study of cytomegalovirus exposure and HLA in healthy donors. Data came from immunoSEQ multiplex PCR; TCRdb stores just in-frame clones and leaves some out. The sample yields about 270,000 clones, 80% to 90% seen once. The sequencing input was PBMCs. These receptor sequences come from a man in his forties or fifties in good health and CMV-seropositive. Both conserved end residues are part of each CDR3. The order of the fields is D gene, J gene, clone size, V gene, CDR3 protein, CDR3 DNA. A D gene is named only where the DNA matches it firmly. The size entry is marked missing in some rows and otherwise reads once, few, many or a size class.

>-|TRBJ1-2|-|TRBV6-5
CASSPGISEGYTF
TGTGCCAGCAGCCCAGGGATATCGGAAGGCTACACCTTC
>TRBD1|TRBJ2-3|-|TRBV4-1
CASSQAGQVEDTQYF
TGCGCCAGCAGCCAAGCCGGACAGGTGGAGGATACGCAGTATTTT
>-|TRBJ1-1|few|TRBV4-2
CASSQVGDKGNTEAFF
TGTGCCAGCAGCCAAGTGGGGGACAAAGGGAACACTGAAGCTTTCTTT
>TRBD1|TRBJ1-2|once|TRBV28
CASSPSDRAGYGYTF
TGTGCCAGCAGTCCCTCGGACAGGGCGGGCTATGGCTACACCTTC
>-|TRBJ2-7|-|TRBV27
CASSLHRVREQYF
TGTGCCAGCAGTTTGCACAGGGTCCGCGAGCAGTACTTC
>TRBD1|TRBJ1-4|-|TRBV7-8
CASSSKRDRVEKLFF
TGTGCCAGCAGCTCCAAGAGGGACAGGGTTGAAAAACTGTTTTTT
>TRBD1|TRBJ2-7|-|TRBV18
CASSPLRRQGGRDEQYF
TGTGCCAGCTCACCACTGAGGAGACAGGGGGGTCGAGACGAGCAGTACTTC
>TRBD1|TRBJ2-7|-|TRBV27
CASRTGSGDEQYF
TGTGCCAGCCGGACAGGGAGTGGCGACGAGCAGTACTTC
>-|TRBJ2-5|-|TRBV28
CASNRAGTQYF
TGTGCCAGCAATCGGGCGGGGACCCAGTACTTC
>-|TRBJ2-7|-|TRBV27
CASSLWVTGEQYF
TGTGCCAGCAGTTTATGGGTCACAGGGGAGCAGTACTTC
>TRBD2|TRBJ2-5|-|TRBV5-4
CASSLKLAGVGETQYF
TGTGCCAGCAGCTTAAAGCTAGCGGGAGTAGGGGAGACCCAGTACTTC
>TRBD2|TRBJ2-5|-|TRBV9
CASSVGLTSGQETQYF
TGTGCCAGCAGCGTAGGACTGACTAGCGGCCAAGAGACCCAGTACTTC
>TRBD2|TRBJ2-3|-|TRBV7-2
CASSPGTSADTQYF
TGTGCCAGCAGCCCCGGGACTAGCGCAGATACGCAGTATTTT
>TRBD2|TRBJ2-7|-|TRBV4-1
CASSHQTSAGGPYEQYF
TGCGCCAGCAGCCACCAAACCTCCGCGGGGGGACCCTACGAGCAGTACTTC
>TRBD2|TRBJ2-7|once|TRBV2
CARGRGGSGSSYEQYF
TGTGCCAGAGGACGAGGGGGGAGCGGGAGCTCCTACGAGCAGTACTTC
>TRBD2|TRBJ2-7|-|TRBV7-9
CASSPRLAGAGEQYF
TGTGCCAGCAGCCCCCGACTAGCGGGAGCGGGCGAGCAGTACTTC